The clone carrying this TCR beta chain appeared many times. This CDR3 has 13 amino acids. The germline V gene has CDR1 ENHRY and CDR2 SYGVKD. V lost 4 bases and J lost 3, with 9 bases in between. This specimen comes from a study of identical twins. cDNA carried unique molecular identifiers, and a universal primer site was added by template switching. TCRdb re-called the 5' RACE reads through MiXCR, storing one row per CDR3 protein. The table shows around 480,000 distinct CDR3 sequences, with 14% occurring only once. The same specimen was also included in a second study, on yellow fever vaccine responses in identical twins.

Sequenced material: CD4+ T cells sorted from blood. The rearrangement uses TRBV10-3 and TRBJ2-5, with no clear D. The sequence derives from a woman younger than 30 in good health. CDR3 DNA sequence: TGTGCCATCAGTGCTAGGGAAAAAGAGACCCAGTACTTC. This encodes CAISAREKETQYF.